A selection of T cell receptor beta chains follows, all from one sample in a study of technical replicates of blood from several donors. Sequencing was performed with immunoSEQ multiplex PCR; in TCRdb, only in-frame clones are kept and a portion is missing. The profile covers roughly 45,000 clones, with around 90% appearing a single time and approximately 4% taken by the ten largest. Sequencing was done on a sample of PBMCs. These receptors were collected from a human donor in good health. Some clones in this sample may be carry-over from other donors' samples. CDR3s include the opening cysteine and the closing phenylalanine or tryptophan. A D gene is named only where the DNA matches it firmly. Clone size is not always given. Where it is, it says once, few, many or a class for expanded clones.

J gene: TRBJ1-2; V gene: TRBV4-1; D gene: .; clone size: .; CDR3 protein: CASSQDGGGVYGYTF; CDR3 DNA: TGCGCCAGCAGCCAAGATGGTGGCGGAGTCTATGGCTACACCTTC
J gene: TRBJ1-1; V gene: TRBV7-2; D gene: .; clone size: .; CDR3 protein: CASSFSRTEAFF; CDR3 DNA: TGTGCCAGCAGCTTCTCGAGGACTGAAGCTTTCTTT
J gene: TRBJ2-7; V gene: TRBV5-1; D gene: TRBD2; clone size: .; CDR3 protein: CASSRTSGAYEQYF; CDR3 DNA: TGCGCCAGCAGCCGGACTAGCGGGGCCTACGAGCAGTACTTC
J gene: TRBJ1-1; V gene: TRBV5-1; D gene: TRBD1; clone size: .; CDR3 protein: CASSLGGTGGGTEAFF; CDR3 DNA: TGCGCCAGCAGCTTGGGAGGGACAGGGGGCGGCACTGAAGCTTTCTTT
J gene: TRBJ2-5; V gene: TRBV7-9; D gene: .; clone size: .; CDR3 protein: CASSRTQYF; CDR3 DNA: TGTGCCAGCTCCCGGACCCAGTACTTC
J gene: TRBJ1-2; V gene: TRBV4-3; D gene: .; clone size: .; CDR3 protein: CASSHDRARGAYGYTF; CDR3 DNA: TGCGCCAGCAGTCACGACCGGGCCCGGGGGGCATATGGCTACACCTTC
J gene: TRBJ2-7; V gene: TRBV18; D gene: .; clone size: .; CDR3 protein: CASSPGAGYYEQYF; CDR3 DNA: TGTGCCAGCTCACCGGGGGCGGGTTACTACGAGCAGTACTTC
J gene: TRBJ2-7; V gene: TRBV11-3; D gene: TRBD2; clone size: .; CDR3 protein: CASSSGLAGGPDEQYF; CDR3 DNA: TGTGCCAGCAGCTCCGGACTAGCGGGGGGGCCGGACGAGCAGTACTTC
J gene: TRBJ2-3; V gene: TRBV27; D gene: TRBD2; clone size: .; CDR3 protein: CASTLGGTRSTDTQYF; CDR3 DNA: TGTGCCAGCACCCTGGGGGGGACGCGGAGCACAGATACGCAGTATTTT
J gene: TRBJ1-1; V gene: TRBV29-1; D gene: TRBD1; clone size: .; CDR3 protein: CSVRPGTGGTEAFF; CDR3 DNA: TGCAGCGTTAGACCCGGGACAGGGGGCACTGAAGCTTTCTTT
J gene: TRBJ2-7; V gene: TRBV19; D gene: TRBD1; clone size: .; CDR3 protein: CASSSGQGYYEQYF; CDR3 DNA: TGTGCCAGTAGTTCCGGACAGGGTTACTACGAGCAGTACTTC
J gene: TRBJ1-2; V gene: TRBV6-5; D gene: .; clone size: .; CDR3 protein: CASSPLDGPGQEGTF; CDR3 DNA: TGTGCCAGCAGTCCCCTCGACGGCCCCGGTCAGGAGGGCACCTTC
J gene: TRBJ2-1; V gene: TRBV19; D gene: TRBD2; clone size: .; CDR3 protein: CASSMGTGTSGSYNEQFF; CDR3 DNA: TGTGCCAGTAGTATGGGGACCGGGACTAGCGGTTCCTACAATGAGCAGTTCTTC
J gene: TRBJ2-1; V gene: TRBV2; D gene: .; clone size: .; CDR3 protein: CASSEVAYNEQFF; CDR3 DNA: TGTGCCAGCAGTGAAGTGGCTTACAATGAGCAGTTCTTC
J gene: TRBJ2-7; V gene: TRBV2; D gene: TRBD2; clone size: .; CDR3 protein: CASSEAYGGAYEQYF; CDR3 DNA: TGTGCCAGCAGTGAAGCGTACGGGGGGGCCTACGAGCAGTACTTC
J gene: TRBJ1-2; V gene: TRBV11-2; D gene: .; clone size: .; CDR3 protein: CASSIRTYGYTF; CDR3 DNA: TGTGCCAGCAGCATCAGGACATATGGCTACACCTTC
J gene: TRBJ1-1; V gene: TRBV30; D gene: .; clone size: .; CDR3 protein: CAWSVLRRSTEAFF; CDR3 DNA: TGTGCCTGGAGTGTACTTAGGAGGTCGACTGAAGCTTTCTTT
J gene: TRBJ2-7; V gene: TRBV21-1; D gene: .; clone size: .; CDR3 protein: CASSKCGQGDYEQYF; CDR3 DNA: TGTGCCAGCAGCAAATGTGGGCAGGGGGACTACGAGCAGTACTTC
J gene: TRBJ2-5; V gene: TRBV5-1; D gene: .; clone size: .; CDR3 protein: CASSGGLQETQYF; CDR3 DNA: TGCGCCAGCAGCGGGGGGTTGCAAGAGACCCAGTACTTC
J gene: TRBJ2-2; V gene: TRBV7-2; D gene: .; clone size: .; CDR3 protein: CASSSTGTGELFF; CDR3 DNA: TGTGCCAGCAGCTCCACAGGGACCGGGGAGCTGTTTTTT
J gene: TRBJ1-2; V gene: TRBV7-8; D gene: TRBD1; clone size: .; CDR3 protein: CASSVTGGGSLGYTF; CDR3 DNA: TGTGCCAGCAGCGTGACAGGGGGCGGAAGTCTTGGCTACACCTTC
J gene: TRBJ2-1; V gene: TRBV7-6; D gene: .; clone size: .; CDR3 protein: CASSQEASYNEQFF; CDR3 DNA: TGTGCCAGCAGCCAGGAGGCCTCCTACAATGAGCAGTTCTTC
J gene: TRBJ2-7; V gene: TRBV4-3; D gene: .; clone size: .; CDR3 protein: CASSQGESSYEQYF; CDR3 DNA: TGCGCCAGCAGCCAAGGGGAGAGCTCCTACGAGCAGTACTTC
J gene: TRBJ1-5; V gene: TRBV6-1; D gene: TRBD1; clone size: .; CDR3 protein: CASAEGASNQPQHF; CDR3 DNA: TGTGCCAGCGCAGAGGGGGCGAGCAATCAGCCCCAGCATTTT
J gene: TRBJ2-1; V gene: TRBV29-1; D gene: TRBD2; clone size: once; CDR3 protein: CSVDASGRRNEQFF; CDR3 DNA: TGCAGCGTTGATGCTAGCGGGAGACGTAATGAGCAGTTCTTC
J gene: TRBJ2-7; V gene: TRBV7-9; D gene: .; clone size: .; CDR3 protein: CASSPRDTYEQYF; CDR3 DNA: TGTGCCAGCAGCCCCAGGGATACCTACGAGCAGTACTTC
J gene: TRBJ1-1; V gene: TRBV7-9; D gene: .; clone size: .; CDR3 protein: CASSREAQTEGFF; CDR3 DNA: TGTGCCAGCAGCCGAGAGGCACAGACGGAGGGTTTCTTT
J gene: TRBJ2-5; V gene: TRBV29-1; D gene: TRBD1; clone size: .; CDR3 protein: CSVRTGGAEETQYF; CDR3 DNA: TGCAGCGTTCGGACAGGGGGCGCGGAAGAGACCCAGTACTTC
J gene: TRBJ2-7; V gene: TRBV7-9; D gene: TRBD1; clone size: .; CDR3 protein: CASSSQGQGGYEQYF; CDR3 DNA: TGTGCCAGCAGCTCCCAGGGACAGGGGGGATACGAGCAGTACTTC
J gene: TRBJ1-6; V gene: TRBV7-2; D gene: .; clone size: .; CDR3 protein: CASSLVGGRASYNSPLHF; CDR3 DNA: TGTGCCAGCAGCTTAGTAGGGGGGAGGGCCTCCTATAATTCACCCCTCCACTTT
J gene: TRBJ2-1; V gene: TRBV5-1; D gene: .; clone size: .; CDR3 protein: CASSLQLDYYNEQFF; CDR3 DNA: TGCGCCAGCAGCTTGCAACTAGACTACTACAATGAGCAGTTCTTC
J gene: TRBJ1-2; V gene: TRBV2; D gene: TRBD1; clone size: .; CDR3 protein: CASSRQGKIEGYTF; CDR3 DNA: TGTGCCAGCAGTAGACAGGGCAAGATAGAAGGCTACACCTTC
J gene: TRBJ2-3; V gene: TRBV11-2; D gene: .; clone size: once; CDR3 protein: CASTPAAGPDTQYF; CDR3 DNA: TGTGCCAGCACCCCCGCGGCAGGGCCAGATACGCAGTATTTT
J gene: TRBJ1-5; V gene: TRBV6-5; D gene: .; clone size: once; CDR3 protein: CASNQGGVGQPQHF; CDR3 DNA: TGTGCCAGCAATCAGGGAGGGGTAGGACAGCCCCAGCATTTT
J gene: TRBJ1-4; V gene: TRBV5-1; D gene: .; clone size: once; CDR3 protein: CASSLAGEFEKLFF; CDR3 DNA: TGCGCCAGCAGCTTGGCAGGGGAATTCGAAAAACTGTTTTTT
J gene: TRBJ1-2; V gene: TRBV2; D gene: TRBD1; clone size: .; CDR3 protein: CASSGGQGNYGYTF; CDR3 DNA: TGTGCCAGCAGTGGGGGACAGGGCAACTATGGCTACACCTTC
J gene: TRBJ2-5; V gene: TRBV30; D gene: .; clone size: .; CDR3 protein: CAWSVAGQETQYF; CDR3 DNA: TGTGCCTGGAGTGTGGCAGGGCAAGAGACCCAGTACTTC
J gene: TRBJ2-3; V gene: TRBV20-1; D gene: .; clone size: .; CDR3 protein: CSALAADTQYF; CDR3 DNA: TGCAGTGCCCTCGCGGCAGATACGCAGTATTTT
J gene: TRBJ2-7; V gene: TRBV15; D gene: .; clone size: .; CDR3 protein: CATSRDLSGSYEQYF; CDR3 DNA: TGTGCCACCAGCAGAGATCTGAGCGGCTCCTACGAGCAGTACTTC